This passage covers 11 T cell receptor beta chains from one sample sequenced in a study of blood T cells in healthy people across ages (dated by TCRdb to the mid-2010s). Receptors were amplified or captured by 5' RACE. A second PCR of about 7 to 12 cycles was run with a J-beta primer mix and a sample-barcoded 5' primer. TCRdb reanalyzed the raw reads on its own, using fastp at Q25 for trimming and MiXCR for clone calling, and kept in-frame beta chains. Identical CDR3 protein sequences are pooled into one entry, listed with their most common genes and DNA. In this sample the table shows 1.8 million or so distinct CDR3 sequences, around 40% of which occur a single time. The ten largest clones add up to approximately 22% of the sample. The sequencing sample was made of blood. The source is a human donor in good health.

This clonotype occurred a few times. This chain links TRBV21-1 with TRBJ2-7; whether TRBD1, the table's D call, matches the DNA was not checked. TRBV21-1 is tagged as a pseudogene. The CDR3 has 15 residues. CDR3 in amino acids: CASSKIPDGSYEQYF. In DNA form, the CDR3 reads TGTGCCAGCAGCAAAATCCCGGACGGCTCCTACGAGCAGTACTTC.

The table lists this clonotype with a few counts. CDR3 sequence: CATSRDPGADTQYF. The CDR3 DNA sequence: TGTGCCACCAGCAGAGACCCCGGGGCAGATACGCAGTATTTT. The chain is built from TRBV15 and TRBJ2-3, with D possibly matching TRBD2 (5 bases). The CDR3 is 14 amino acids. Germline-derived CDR1 and CDR2 are LNHNV and YYDKDF (reference sequence). The V and J ends lost 0 bases and 4 bases respectively, with 8 bases between them.

This clonotype showed up just once. The J gene is TRBJ2-3, the V gene TRBV6-2 or TRBV6-3, with D possibly being TRBD1 (6 bases). The CDR3 runs 12 residues. The V end lost 8 bases, the J end lost 4 bases, and 10 bases lay between the germline ends. Germline V CDR1 and CDR2: MNHEY, SVGEGT. The CDR3: CASGTGPDTQYF. DNA for the CDR3: TGTGCCAGCGGTACAGGGCCAGATACGCAGTATTTT.

This clonotype has only a few counts. V gene TRBV7-6 combines with J gene TRBJ2-1; D is unresolved. CDR1 is SGHVS, CDR2 FNYEAQ, per germline. The CDR3 length is 13 residues. Trimming cost V 5 bases and J 5 bases, with 10 bases left between them. The chain's CDR3 is CASSQGFNNEQFF. The DNA of the CDR3 is TGTGCCAGCAGCCAAGGGTTTAACAATGAGCAGTTCTTC.

The chain links TRBV6-6 to TRBJ2-3; TRBD1 matches at 9 bases. The CDR3 totals 15 residues. From germline, CDR1 is MNHNY and CDR2 SVGAGI (reference sequence). The junction had 5 bases not matched to a gene; V was cut back by 6 bases and J by 1 base. CDR3 DNA: TGTGCCAGCAGCGCACAGGGGGCGGGCACAGATACGCAGTATTTT. Its translation is CASSAQGAGTDTQYF.

The V call is TRBV4-1, the J call TRBJ2-1, with D tentatively TRBD1 or TRBD2 (5 bases each). Germline CDR1 reads MGHRA; CDR2 reads YSYEKL. CDR3 length: 17 residues. V was cut by 2 bases and J by 5 bases, with 19 bases left in between. The CDR3 DNA sequence: TGCGCCAGCAGCCAATCGGGGACGGGCCCCGCTAACAATGAGCAGTTCTTC. Protein product: CASSQSGTGPANNEQFF.

J is TRBJ1-1 and V is TRBV5-1; TRBD1 might be the D (5 bases). The CDR3 extends over 15 amino acids. Trimming shortened V by 1 base and J by 3 bases, and 13 bases separated the two germline ends. Germline V lookup: CDR1 SGHRS, CDR2 YFSETQ. CDR3 in DNA: TGCGCCAGCAGCTTGTTCGGGGACGTAGACACTGAAGCTTTCTTT. This gives the protein CASSLFGDVDTEAFF.

Concerning this clonotype itself: A junction end diverges from the germline sequence, so it may reflect a read error. The chain employs TRBV7-2 and TRBJ2-7; a possible D gene is TRBD1 (5 bases). This CDR3 has 13 amino acids. Germline V gene data show CDR1 as SGHTA and CDR2 as FQGNSA. CDR3 DNA: TGTGCCGGCAGCTTAACAGGATCCTACGAGCAGTACTTC. It encodes CAGSLTGSYEQYF.

V usage is TRBV27 and J usage is TRBJ2-1; D gene unclear. The V gene's germline CDR1 is MNHEY and CDR2 SMNVEV (reference sequence). The V gene lost 5 bases and the J gene lost 9 bases, with 8 bases spanning the gap. The CDR3 has 11 amino acids. CDR3 residues: CASSVGVEQFF. CDR3 bases: TGTGCCAGCAGTGTTGGGGTTGAGCAGTTCTTC.

This clonotype appeared a few times. The rearrangement joins TRBV5-6 to TRBJ1-6; D possibly corresponds to TRBD1 (5 bases). Germline CDR1 and CDR2: SGHDT and YYEEEE. Trimming removed 6 bases at V and 7 bases at J, with 8 bases between. CDR3 length: 12 residues. The CDR3 loop is CASTDTNSPLHF. CDR3 bases: TGTGCCAGCACGGACACCAATTCACCCCTCCACTTT.

This clonotype was seen a handful of times. J is TRBJ1-2 and V is TRBV28; 9 bases agree with TRBD1. The length of the CDR3 is 15 residues. The trim removed 4 bases at V and 3 bases at J, leaving 6 bases unmatched. Germline V gives CDR1 MDHEN, CDR2 SYDVKM. CDR3 loop: CASSSGTGLDYGYTF. The CDR3 bases are TGTGCCAGCAGTTCCGGGACAGGGCTGGACTATGGCTACACCTTC.